The clone carrying this T cell receptor (beta chain) has just one count. Its target is not known. The table came from immunoSEQ multiplex PCR; TCRdb's copy has only in-frame clones and leaves some out. The sample shows around 90,000 clones, 85% to 95% of them seen only once. This CDR3 spans 13 amino acids. CDR1 and CDR2 (germline): SGHDT, YYEEEE. V was pared by 1 base and J by 3 bases, with 5 bases between. The source of the sample is a study of graft-versus-host responses after intestinal transplantation. Study results and limitations: Some GvH clones were seen earlier in gut or blood, suggesting intestinal origin.

The rearrangement joins TRBV5-6 to TRBJ1-5; D is unclear. The sequencing here drew on unstimulated CD8+ T cells sorted from spleen or lymph node cells, taken before intestinal transplant. This sequence originates from a human donor who received an intestinal transplant. CDR3 region: CASSLRDNQPQHF. CDR3 DNA: TGTGCCAGCAGCTTGCGGGACAATCAGCCCCAGCATTTT. Full variable domain (remainder filled in from reference TRBV5-6 and TRBJ1-5): DAGVTQSPTHLIKTRGQQVTLRCSPKSGHDTVSWYQQALGQGPQFIFQYYEEEERQRGNFPDRFSGHQFPNYSSELNVNALLLGDSALYLCASSLRDNQPQHFGDGTRLSIL.